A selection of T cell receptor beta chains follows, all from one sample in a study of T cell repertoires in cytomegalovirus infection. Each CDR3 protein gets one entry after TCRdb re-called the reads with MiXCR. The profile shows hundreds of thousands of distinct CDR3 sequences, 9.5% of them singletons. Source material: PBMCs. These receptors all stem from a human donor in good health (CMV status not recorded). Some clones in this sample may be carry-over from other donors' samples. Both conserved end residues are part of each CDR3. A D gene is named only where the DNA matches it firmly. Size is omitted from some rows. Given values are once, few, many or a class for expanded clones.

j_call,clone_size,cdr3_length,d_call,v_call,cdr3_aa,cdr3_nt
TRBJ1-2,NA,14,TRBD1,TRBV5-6,CASSLAQGAYGYTF,TGTGCCAGCAGCTTGGCGCAGGGGGCCTATGGCTACACCTTC
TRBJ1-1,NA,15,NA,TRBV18,CASSPTAEGAMMAFF,TGTGCCAGCTCACCGACCGCGGAGGGCGCCATGATGGCTTTCTTT
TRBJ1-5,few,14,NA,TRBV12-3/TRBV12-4,CASSPDGVGRLQHF,TGTGCCAGCAGCCCTGATGGCGTGGGAAGGCTCCAGCATTTT
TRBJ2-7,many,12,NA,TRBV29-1,CSAGGGSYEQYF,TGCAGCGCCGGTGGCGGTTCCTACGAGCAGTACTTC
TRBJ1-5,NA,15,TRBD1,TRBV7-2,CASSNDRGRDQPQHF,TGTGCCAGCAGCAACGACAGGGGACGGGATCAGCCCCAGCATTTT
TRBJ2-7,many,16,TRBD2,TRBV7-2,CASSLGATSGVGEQYF,TGTGCCAGCAGCTTAGGGGCGACTAGCGGGGTCGGCGAGCAGTACTTC
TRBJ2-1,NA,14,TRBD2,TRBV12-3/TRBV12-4,CASSPRGARDEQFF,TGTGCCAGCAGTCCGCGGGGGGCCCGGGATGAGCAGTTCTTC
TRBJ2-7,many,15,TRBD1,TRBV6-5,CASSRSGTGGAEQYF,TGTGCCAGCAGTCGATCCGGGACAGGGGGCGCCGAGCAGTACTTC
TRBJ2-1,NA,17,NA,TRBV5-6,CASSRSEDPSSYNEQFF,TGTGCCAGCAGCAGGTCGGAGGACCCGAGCTCCTACAATGAGCAGTTCTTC
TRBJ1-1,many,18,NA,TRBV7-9,CASSTYGGGVGGVTEAFF,TGTGCCAGCAGCACCTACGGGGGTGGGGTGGGAGGGGTCACTGAAGCTTTCTTT
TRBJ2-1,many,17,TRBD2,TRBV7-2,CASSPPGLAGANNEQFF,TGTGCCAGCAGCCCCCCGGGACTAGCGGGAGCGAACAATGAGCAGTTCTTC
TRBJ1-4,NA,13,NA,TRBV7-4,CASSLEGEGKLFF,TGTGCCAGCAGCCTCGAAGGGGAAGGAAAACTGTTTTTT
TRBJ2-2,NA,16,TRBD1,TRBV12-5,CASGPTGTGVSGELFF,TGTGCTAGTGGCCCCACCGGGACAGGGGTTTCCGGGGAGCTGTTTTTT
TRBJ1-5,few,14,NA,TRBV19,CASKQGSSNQPQHF,TGTGCCAGTAAGCAGGGCTCTAGCAATCAGCCCCAGCATTTT
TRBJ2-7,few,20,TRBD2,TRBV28,CASSPMGGWTSQRSSYEQYF,TGTGCCAGCAGCCCAATGGGCGGCTGGACTAGCCAGAGGAGCTCCTACGAGCAGTACTTC
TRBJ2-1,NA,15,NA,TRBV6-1,CASSDVGSSYNEQFF,TGTGCCAGCAGTGATGTGGGGAGCTCCTACAATGAGCAGTTCTTC
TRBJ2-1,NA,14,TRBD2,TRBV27,CASRRGGGQDEQFF,TGTGCCAGCAGGCGGGGGGGGGGCCAGGATGAGCAGTTCTTC
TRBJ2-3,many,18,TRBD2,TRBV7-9,CASDPEASGGQGTDTQYF,TGTGCCAGCGACCCGGAGGCTAGCGGGGGGCAGGGCACAGATACGCAGTATTTT
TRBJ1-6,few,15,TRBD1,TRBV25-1,CASSADRGSNSPLHF,TGTGCCAGCAGTGCCGACAGGGGATCGAATTCACCCCTCCACTTT
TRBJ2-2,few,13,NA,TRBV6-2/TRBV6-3,CASSSYNTGELFF,TGTGCCAGCAGTAGCTATAACACCGGGGAGCTGTTTTTT
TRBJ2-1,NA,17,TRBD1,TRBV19,CASSIPLVQGVHNEQFF,TGTGCCAGTAGTATCCCTCTGGTACAGGGGGTCCACAATGAGCAGTTCTTC
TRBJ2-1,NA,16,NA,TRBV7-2,CASSLGGGGSYNEQFF,TGTGCCAGCAGCTTGGGAGGGGGGGGATCCTACAATGAGCAGTTCTTC
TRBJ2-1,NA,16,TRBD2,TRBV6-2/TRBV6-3,CASSYTGLAGGDEQFF,TGTGCCAGCAGTTACACCGGACTAGCGGGAGGGGATGAGCAGTTCTTC
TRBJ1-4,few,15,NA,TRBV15,CATSRKRTAGEKLFF,TGTGCCACCAGCAGAAAAAGGACAGCCGGCGAAAAACTGTTTTTT
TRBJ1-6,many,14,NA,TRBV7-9,CASSYLGGNSPLHF,TGTGCCAGCAGCTATCTAGGGGGTAATTCACCCCTCCACTTT
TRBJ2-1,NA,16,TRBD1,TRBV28,CASSSRDRGLDNEQFF,TGTGCCAGCAGTTCACGGGACAGGGGGCTGGACAATGAGCAGTTCTTC
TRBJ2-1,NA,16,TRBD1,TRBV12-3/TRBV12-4,CASRHSTGGNYNEQFF,TGTGCCAGCAGACACTCGACAGGGGGAAACTACAATGAGCAGTTCTTC
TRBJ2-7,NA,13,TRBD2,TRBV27,CASGLAGGYEQYF,TGTGCCAGCGGACTAGCGGGAGGATACGAGCAGTACTTC
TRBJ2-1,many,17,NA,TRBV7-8,CASSLAGMWATNNEQFF,TGTGCCAGCAGCTTAGCGGGGATGTGGGCTACAAACAATGAGCAGTTCTTC
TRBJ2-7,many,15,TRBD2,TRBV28,CASSLAGGGDYEQYF,TGTGCCAGCAGTCTAGCGGGAGGGGGTGACTACGAGCAGTACTTC
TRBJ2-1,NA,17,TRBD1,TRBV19,CARSISQGAGAYNEQFF,TGTGCCCGTAGTATATCACAGGGGGCGGGCGCCTACAATGAGCAGTTCTTC
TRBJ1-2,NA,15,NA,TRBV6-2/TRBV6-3,CASTPLLGGDYGYTF,TGTGCCAGCACCCCCCTTCTTGGCGGAGACTATGGCTACACCTTC
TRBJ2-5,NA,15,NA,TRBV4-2,CASSPQGGARETQYF,TGTGCCAGCAGCCCCCAAGGGGGGGCGAGGGAGACCCAGTACTTC
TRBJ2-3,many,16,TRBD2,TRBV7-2,CASSPGLAGGQGTQYF,TGTGCCAGCAGCCCTGGACTAGCGGGGGGGCAAGGTACGCAGTATTTT
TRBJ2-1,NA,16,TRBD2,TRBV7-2,CASSLPPSGRAGEQFF,TGTGCCAGCAGCTTACCCCCTAGCGGGAGGGCGGGTGAGCAGTTCTTC
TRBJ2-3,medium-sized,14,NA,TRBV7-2,CASTPPSIADTQYF,TGTGCCAGCACCCCACCGAGTATCGCAGATACGCAGTATTTT
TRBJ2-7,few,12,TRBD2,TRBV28,CASSGRGYEQYF,TGTGCCAGCAGTGGGAGGGGTTACGAGCAGTACTTC
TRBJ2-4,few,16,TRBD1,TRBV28,CASSPYRGDPENIQYF,TGTGCCAGCAGTCCTTACAGGGGAGACCCCGAAAACATTCAGTACTTC
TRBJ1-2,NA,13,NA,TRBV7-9,CASSFINKASYTF,TGTGCCAGCAGCTTCATCAACAAAGCGAGCTACACCTTC
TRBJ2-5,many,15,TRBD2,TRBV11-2,CASSLVPSGQETQYF,TGTGCCAGCAGCTTAGTACCTAGCGGCCAAGAGACCCAGTACTTC
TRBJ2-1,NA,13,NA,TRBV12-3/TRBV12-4,CASRIQVGNEQFF,TGTGCCAGCAGAATACAGGTGGGGAATGAGCAGTTCTTC
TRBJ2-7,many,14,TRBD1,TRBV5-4,CASSGGQGRDEQYF,TGTGCCAGCAGCGGGGGACAGGGTAGGGACGAGCAGTACTTC
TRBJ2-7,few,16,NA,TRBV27,CASSLSQGWRTYEQYF,TGTGCCAGCAGTTTATCGCAGGGTTGGAGGACCTACGAGCAGTACTTC
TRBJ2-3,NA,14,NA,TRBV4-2,CASSPWTGTDTQYF,TGTGCCAGCAGCCCCTGGACAGGCACAGATACGCAGTATTTT
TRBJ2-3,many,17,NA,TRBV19,CASKGRPSVIFTDTQYF,TGTGCCAGTAAAGGAAGGCCGTCGGTGATCTTCACAGATACGCAGTATTTT
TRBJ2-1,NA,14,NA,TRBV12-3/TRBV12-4,CASSLARPRDEQFF,TGTGCCAGCAGTTTAGCAAGACCCCGTGATGAGCAGTTCTTC
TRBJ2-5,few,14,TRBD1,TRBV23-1,CASSQSWTGETQYF,TGCGCCAGCAGTCAATCTTGGACAGGGGAGACCCAGTACTTC
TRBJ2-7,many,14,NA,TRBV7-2,CASSLSSASYEQYF,TGTGCCAGCAGCTTATCGTCGGCCTCCTACGAGCAGTACTTC
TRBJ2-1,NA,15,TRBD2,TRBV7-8,CASSLGRASDNEQFF,TGTGCCAGCAGCCTAGGGAGGGCCTCAGACAATGAGCAGTTCTTC